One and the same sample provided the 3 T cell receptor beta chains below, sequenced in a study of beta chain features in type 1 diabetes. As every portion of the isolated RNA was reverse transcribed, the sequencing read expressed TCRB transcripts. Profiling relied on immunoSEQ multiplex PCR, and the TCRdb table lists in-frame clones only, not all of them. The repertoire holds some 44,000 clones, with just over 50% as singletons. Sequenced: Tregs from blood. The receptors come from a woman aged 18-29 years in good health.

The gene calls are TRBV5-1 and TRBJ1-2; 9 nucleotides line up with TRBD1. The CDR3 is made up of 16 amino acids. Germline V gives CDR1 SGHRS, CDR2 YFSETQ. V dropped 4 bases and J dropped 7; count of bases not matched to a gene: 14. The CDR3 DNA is TGCGCCAGCAGCCGCGGTACAGGGGGCGTTTTCAGTGGCTACACCTTC. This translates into CASSRGTGGVFSGYTF. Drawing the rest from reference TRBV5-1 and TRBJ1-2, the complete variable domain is KAGVTQTPRYLIKTRGQQVTLSCSPISGHRSVSWYQQTPGQGLQFLFEYFSETQRNKGNFPGRFSGRQFSNSRSEMNVSTLELGDSALYLCASSRGTGGVFSGYTFGSGTRLTVV.

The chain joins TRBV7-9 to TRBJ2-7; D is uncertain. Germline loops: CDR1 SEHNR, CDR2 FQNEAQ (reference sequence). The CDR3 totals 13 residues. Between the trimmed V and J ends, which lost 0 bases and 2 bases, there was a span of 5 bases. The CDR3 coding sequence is TGTGCCAGCAGCTTAGCCACTGCCTACGAGCAGTACTTC. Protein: CASSLATAYEQYF.

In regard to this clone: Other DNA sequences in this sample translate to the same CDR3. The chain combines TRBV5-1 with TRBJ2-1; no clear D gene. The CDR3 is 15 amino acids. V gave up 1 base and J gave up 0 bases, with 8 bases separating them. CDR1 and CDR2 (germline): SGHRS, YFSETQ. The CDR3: CASSLLASSYNEQFF. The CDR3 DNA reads TGCGCCAGCAGCTTGTTGGCCAGCTCCTACAATGAGCAGTTCTTC.